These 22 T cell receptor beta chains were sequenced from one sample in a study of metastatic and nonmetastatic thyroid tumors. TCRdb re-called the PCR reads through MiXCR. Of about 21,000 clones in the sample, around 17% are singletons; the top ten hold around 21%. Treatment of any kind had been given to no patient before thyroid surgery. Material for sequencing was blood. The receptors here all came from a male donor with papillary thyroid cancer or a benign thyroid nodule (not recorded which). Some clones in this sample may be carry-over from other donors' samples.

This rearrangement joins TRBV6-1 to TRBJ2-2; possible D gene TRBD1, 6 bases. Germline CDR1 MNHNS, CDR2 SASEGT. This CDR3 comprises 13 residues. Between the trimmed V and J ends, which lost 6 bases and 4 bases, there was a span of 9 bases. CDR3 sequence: CASRGTITGELFF. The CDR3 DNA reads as TGTGCCAGCAGAGGGACAATCACCGGGGAGCTGTTTTTT.

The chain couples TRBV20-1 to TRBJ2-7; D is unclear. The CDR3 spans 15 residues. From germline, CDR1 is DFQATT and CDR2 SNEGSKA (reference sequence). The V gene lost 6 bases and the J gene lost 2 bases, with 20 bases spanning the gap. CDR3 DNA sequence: TGCAGTGCCCAGGCTCGAATTCCCGGCACCTACGAGCAGTACTTC. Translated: CSAQARIPGTYEQYF.

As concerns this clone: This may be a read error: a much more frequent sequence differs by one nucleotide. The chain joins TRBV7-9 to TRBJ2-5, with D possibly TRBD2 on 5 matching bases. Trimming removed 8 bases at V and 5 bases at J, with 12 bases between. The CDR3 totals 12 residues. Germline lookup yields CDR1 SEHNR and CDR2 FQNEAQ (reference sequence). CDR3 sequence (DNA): TGTGCCAGCCTCCAGACGGGGGAGACCCAGTACTTC. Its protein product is CASLQTGETQYF.

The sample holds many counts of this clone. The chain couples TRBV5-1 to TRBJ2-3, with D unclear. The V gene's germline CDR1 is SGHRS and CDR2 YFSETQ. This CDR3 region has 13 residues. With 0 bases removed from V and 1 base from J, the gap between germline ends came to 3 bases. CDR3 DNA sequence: TGCGCCAGCAGCTTGGAGGGCACAGATACGCAGTATTTT. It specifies CASSLEGTDTQYF.

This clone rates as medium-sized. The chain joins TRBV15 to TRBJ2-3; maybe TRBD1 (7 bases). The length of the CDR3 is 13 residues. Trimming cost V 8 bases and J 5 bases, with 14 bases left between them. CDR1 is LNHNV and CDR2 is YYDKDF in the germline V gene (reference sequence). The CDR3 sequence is CATGGRGEDTQYF. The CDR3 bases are TGTGCCACCGGGGGCAGGGGGGAAGATACGCAGTATTTT.

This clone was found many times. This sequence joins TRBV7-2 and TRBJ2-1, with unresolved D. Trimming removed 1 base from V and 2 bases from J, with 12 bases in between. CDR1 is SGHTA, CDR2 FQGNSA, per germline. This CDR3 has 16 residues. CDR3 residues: CASSLVGSTTYNEQFF. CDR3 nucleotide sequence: TGTGCCAGCAGCTTAGTCGGTAGCACCACCTACAATGAGCAGTTCTTC.

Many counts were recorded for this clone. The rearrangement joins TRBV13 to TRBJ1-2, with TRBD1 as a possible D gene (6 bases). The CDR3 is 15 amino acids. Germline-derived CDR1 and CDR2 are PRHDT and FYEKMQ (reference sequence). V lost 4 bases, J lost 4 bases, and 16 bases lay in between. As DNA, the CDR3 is TGTGCCAGCAGCTCAACCCTAAACAGGGTCTATGGCTACACCTTC. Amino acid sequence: CASSSTLNRVYGYTF.

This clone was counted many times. This CDR3 reads CASSGNRDRGADTQYF. In DNA, the CDR3 is TGTGCCAGCAGCGGGAACCGGGACAGGGGGGCTGATACGCAGTATTTT. The chain has TRBV9 and TRBJ2-3; 11 nucleotides agree with TRBD1. The CDR3 runs 16 residues. The V and J ends lost 3 bases and 6 bases, in that order; junction bases with no gene match: 9. Germline V gene sequence: CDR1 SGDLS, CDR2 YYNGEE.

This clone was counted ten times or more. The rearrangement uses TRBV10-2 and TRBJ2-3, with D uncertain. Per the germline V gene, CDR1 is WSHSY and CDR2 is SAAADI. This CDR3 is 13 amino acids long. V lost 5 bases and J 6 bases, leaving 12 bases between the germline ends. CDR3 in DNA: TGCGCCAGCAGTCCCCAAATTTTGGATACGCAGTATTTT. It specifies CASSPQILDTQYF.

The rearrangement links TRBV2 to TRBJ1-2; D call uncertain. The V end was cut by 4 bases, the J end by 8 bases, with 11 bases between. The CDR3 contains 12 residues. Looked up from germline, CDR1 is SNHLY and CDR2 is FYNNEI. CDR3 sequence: CASSVGVSGYTF. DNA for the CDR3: TGTGCCAGCAGTGTTGGGGTATCGGGCTACACCTTC.

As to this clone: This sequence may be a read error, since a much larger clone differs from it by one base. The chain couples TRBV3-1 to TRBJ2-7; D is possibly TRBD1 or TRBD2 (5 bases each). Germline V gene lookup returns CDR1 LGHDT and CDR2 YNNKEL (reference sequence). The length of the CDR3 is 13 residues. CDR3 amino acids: CANSQGDGNEQYF. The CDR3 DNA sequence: TGTGCCAACAGCCAAGGGGACGGCAACGAGCAGTACTTC.

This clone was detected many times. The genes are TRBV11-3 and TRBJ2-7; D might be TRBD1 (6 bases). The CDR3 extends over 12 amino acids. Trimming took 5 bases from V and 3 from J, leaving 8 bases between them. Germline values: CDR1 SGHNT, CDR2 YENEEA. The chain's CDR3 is CASSRTDYEQYF. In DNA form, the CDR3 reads TGTGCCAGCAGCCGGACAGACTACGAGCAGTACTTC.

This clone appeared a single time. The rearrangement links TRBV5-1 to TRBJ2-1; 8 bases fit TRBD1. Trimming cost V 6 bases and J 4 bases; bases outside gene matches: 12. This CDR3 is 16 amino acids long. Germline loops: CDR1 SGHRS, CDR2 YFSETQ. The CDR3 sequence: CASIPGRTGLYNEQFF. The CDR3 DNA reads TGCGCCAGCATCCCCGGGCGGACAGGGCTATACAATGAGCAGTTCTTC.

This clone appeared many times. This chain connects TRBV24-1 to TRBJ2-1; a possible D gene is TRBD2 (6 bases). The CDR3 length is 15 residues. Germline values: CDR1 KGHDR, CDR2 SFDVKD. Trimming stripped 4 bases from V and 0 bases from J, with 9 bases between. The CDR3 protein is CATSDAGSSYNEQFF. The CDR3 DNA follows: TGTGCCACCAGTGACGCGGGGAGCTCCTACAATGAGCAGTTCTTC.

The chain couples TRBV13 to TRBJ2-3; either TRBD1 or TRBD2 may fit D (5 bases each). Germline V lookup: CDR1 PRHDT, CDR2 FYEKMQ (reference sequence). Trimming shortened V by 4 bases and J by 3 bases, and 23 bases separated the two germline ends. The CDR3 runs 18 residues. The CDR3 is CASSSRLQDSEGTDTQYF. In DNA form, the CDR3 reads TGTGCCAGCAGCTCCCGACTACAGGACTCAGAGGGTACAGATACGCAGTATTTT.

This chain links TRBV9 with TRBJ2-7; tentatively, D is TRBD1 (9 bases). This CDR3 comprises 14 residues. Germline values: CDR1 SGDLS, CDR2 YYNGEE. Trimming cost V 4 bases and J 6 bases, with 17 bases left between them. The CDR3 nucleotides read TGTGCCAGCAGCACAGGGGGCCTAGCGGGCGAGCAGTACTTC. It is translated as CASSTGGLAGEQYF.

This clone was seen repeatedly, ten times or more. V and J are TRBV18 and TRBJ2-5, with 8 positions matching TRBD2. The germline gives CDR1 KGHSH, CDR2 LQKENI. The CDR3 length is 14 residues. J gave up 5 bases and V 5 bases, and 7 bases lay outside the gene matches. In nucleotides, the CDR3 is TGTGCCAGCTCATCCATACAGCGGGGGGAGACCCAGTACTTC. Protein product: CASSSIQRGETQYF.

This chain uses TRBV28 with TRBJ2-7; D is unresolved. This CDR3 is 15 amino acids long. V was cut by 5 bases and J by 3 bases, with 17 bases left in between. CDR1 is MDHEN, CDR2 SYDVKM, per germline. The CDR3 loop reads CASSPTVHQIYEQYF. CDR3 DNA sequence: TGTGCCAGCAGTCCAACGGTACATCAAATCTACGAGCAGTACTTC.

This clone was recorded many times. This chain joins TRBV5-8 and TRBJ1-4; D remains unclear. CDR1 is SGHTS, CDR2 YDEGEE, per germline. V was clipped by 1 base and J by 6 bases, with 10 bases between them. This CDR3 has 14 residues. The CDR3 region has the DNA TGTGCCAGCAGCTTGTCACCGCAGGATGAAAAACTGTTTTTT. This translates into CASSLSPQDEKLFF.

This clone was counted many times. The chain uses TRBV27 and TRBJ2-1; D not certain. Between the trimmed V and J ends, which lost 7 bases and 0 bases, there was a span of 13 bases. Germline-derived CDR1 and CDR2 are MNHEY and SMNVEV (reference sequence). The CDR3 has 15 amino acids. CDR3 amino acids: CASKMAADSYNEQFF. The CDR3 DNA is TGTGCCAGCAAGATGGCGGCCGACTCCTACAATGAGCAGTTCTTC.

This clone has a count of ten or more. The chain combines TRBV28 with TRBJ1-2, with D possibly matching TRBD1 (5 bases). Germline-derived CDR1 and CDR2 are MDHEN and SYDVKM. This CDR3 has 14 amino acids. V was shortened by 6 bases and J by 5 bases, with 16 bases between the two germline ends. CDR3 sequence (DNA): TGTGCCAGCAGCACCTATCCGGGGGGATATGGCTACACCTTC. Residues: CASSTYPGGYGYTF.

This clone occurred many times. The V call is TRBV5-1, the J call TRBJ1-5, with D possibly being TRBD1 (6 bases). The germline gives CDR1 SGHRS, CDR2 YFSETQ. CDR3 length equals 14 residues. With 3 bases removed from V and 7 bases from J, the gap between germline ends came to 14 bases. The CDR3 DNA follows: TGCGCCAGCAGCTCCGTCGGGGGCGAACAGCCCCAGCATTTT. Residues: CASSSVGGEQPQHF.